This passage covers 9 T cell receptor beta chains from one sample sequenced in a study of response to subunit inactivated influenza vaccine (dated by TCRdb to the late 2010s). Libraries came from RT-PCR. Data came from an Illumina HiSeq 2500. In TCRdb, the public reads were trimmed at Q25 with fastp and aligned with MiXCR, with productive beta chains retained. Duplicate CDR3 protein sequences are folded into a single record with the most common DNA and genes. This sample holds around 600,000 distinct CDR3 sequences; about 11% were observed only once. The ten top clones hold 9.5% to 11% of the sample. This sample was shared with a second study, whose subject was T cells expressing NK-cell markers. As the second publication notes: TCR beta cDNA libraries were made by 5'RACE template switching that added a universal primer site and unique molecular identifiers.

Sequencing was performed on PBMCs from blood, taken on the day of vaccination. These receptors were taken from a man in his fifties who received an inactivated influenza vaccine. Donor details come from another sample of the same person, matched by shared clones.

This CDR3 reads CASSLRGSARNRLNNEQFF. Here the CDR3 DNA reads TGTGCCAGCAGCTTACGGGGCTCTGCGAGGAACCGTCTTAACAATGAGCAGTTCTTC. J is TRBJ2-1 and V is TRBV11-2; the D call may be TRBD1 or TRBD2 (5 bases each). The CDR3 contains 19 residues. CDR1 SGHAT and CDR2 FQNNGV come from the germline V gene. V was trimmed by 2 bases and J by 5 bases, leaving 25 bases between them.

The chain couples TRBV7-8 to TRBJ2-7; TRBD1 agrees at 7 bases. The trim removed 2 bases at V and 0 bases at J, leaving 4 bases unmatched. CDR3 length: 15 residues. Germline values: CDR1 SGHVS, CDR2 FQNEAQ. CDR3 sequence reads: CASSLKRTGSYEQYF. For the CDR3, the DNA is TGTGCCAGCAGCTTAAAAAGGACAGGCTCCTACGAGCAGTACTTC.

This clonotype was observed many times. The chain has TRBV11-2 and TRBJ2-1, with no clear D. This CDR3 is 14 amino acids long. V gave up 1 base and J gave up 5 bases, with 9 bases separating them. CDR1 and CDR2 from the germline V gene are SGHAT and FQNNGV. The CDR3, as DNA: TGTGCCAGCAGCTTAGGAGCAGAAAACAATGAGCAGTTCTTC. Translating gives CASSLGAENNEQFF.

This clonotype was observed a handful of times. The rearrangement uses TRBV29-1 and TRBJ2-7, with D possibly matching TRBD2 (6 bases). The CDR3 runs 11 residues. Germline V gives CDR1 SQVTM, CDR2 ANQGSEA. The V end was cut by 6 bases, the J end by 4 bases, with 10 bases between. The CDR3: CSVRGTYEQYF. The CDR3 nucleotides are TGCAGCGTCCGGGGGACGTACGAGCAGTACTTC.

The sample holds a few counts of this clonotype. The V gene is TRBV5-1, the J gene TRBJ1-1; a weak D match, TRBD1 (5 bases). The germline V gene has CDR1 SGHRS and CDR2 YFSETQ. Between the trimmed V and J ends, which lost 4 bases and 8 bases, there was a span of 15 bases. The CDR3 loop spans 13 amino acids. The CDR3 region is CASSPLPGEEAFF. The CDR3 region has the DNA TGCGCCAGCAGCCCCCTACCGGGGGAAGAAGCTTTCTTT.

Only a few counts were recorded for this clonotype. This chain joins TRBV5-1 and TRBJ1-5, with 7 bases that match TRBD1. The V and J ends lost 2 bases and 2 bases, in that order; junction bases with no gene match: 1. Looked up from germline, CDR1 is SGHRS and CDR2 is YFSETQ. This CDR3 is 14 amino acids long. The CDR3 is CASSFQGGNQPQHF. CDR3 in DNA: TGCGCCAGCAGCTTCCAGGGGGGCAATCAGCCCCAGCATTTT.

The rearrangement uses TRBV7-8 and TRBJ2-3; 7 bases match TRBD2. This CDR3 comprises 19 residues. Germline V gene data show CDR1 as SGHVS and CDR2 as FQNEAQ. Trimming cost V 5 bases and J 0 bases; bases outside gene matches: 17. The DNA of the CDR3 is TGTGCCAGCAGCATGTCTGGGGCGGGAGATCCTCTCAGCACAGATACGCAGTATTTT. As protein: CASSMSGAGDPLSTDTQYF.

The chain joins TRBV28 to TRBJ2-1, with 10 bases matching TRBD2. The CDR3 totals 15 residues. V lost 6 bases and J lost 6; bases outside the gene matches: 8. CDR1 and CDR2 from the germline V gene are MDHEN and SYDVKM. The CDR3 coding sequence is TGTGCCAGCAGAGAAAGACTAGCGGGCTTCAATGAGCAGTTCTTC. This gives the protein CASRERLAGFNEQFF.

There are a few counts of this clonotype. This chain joins TRBV20-1 and TRBJ2-4, with 16 bases matching TRBD2. The CDR3 has 18 amino acids. The V gene end was trimmed by 2 bases and the J gene end by 3 bases; junction bases not matched to a gene: 7. CDR1 is DFQATT and CDR2 is SNEGSKA in the germline V gene (reference sequence). The CDR3 reads CSARTGLAGGKDKNIQYF. The CDR3 nucleotides are TGCAGTGCTAGAACGGGACTAGCGGGAGGGAAGGACAAAAACATTCAGTACTTC.